These 17 T cell receptor beta chains originate from one sample sequenced in a study of CD4 T cell repertoires in COVID-19. Measured with immunoSEQ multiplex PCR; TCRdb has only the in-frame clones, and not every one. The table shows tens of thousands of clones, with about 80% occurring only once. The source was CD4+ T cells from peripheral blood, collected after recovery from COVID-19. Source of these receptors: a human donor who had COVID-19.

The chain employs TRBV2 and TRBJ2-7; 7 nucleotides line up with TRBD2. The V segment lost 1 base and the J segment 6 bases; nucleotides outside the gene matches: 6. This CDR3 has 14 residues. CDR1 is SNHLY, CDR2 FYNNEI, per germline. CDR3 loop: CASSEGGLVFEQYF. The CDR3 DNA is TGTGCCAGCAGTGAAGGCGGACTAGTTTTCGAGCAGTACTTC. The whole variable domain, remainder taken from reference TRBV2 and TRBJ2-7, is EPEVTQTPSHQVTQMGQEVILRCVPISNHLYFYWYRQILGQKVEFLVSFYNNEISEKSEIFDDQFSVERPDGSNFTLKIRSTKLEDSAMYFCASSEGGLVFEQYFGPGTRLTVT.

Notes on this clone: In the same sample, other DNA sequences code for this CDR3. V gene TRBV19 combines with J gene TRBJ2-2, with TRBD2 identical over 8 bases. The CDR3 contains 14 residues. V was clipped by 7 bases and J by 2 bases; unmatched bases: 3. Germline CDR1 and CDR2: LNHDA and SQIVND (reference sequence). Here the CDR3 reads CASTSGGNTGELFF. CDR3 DNA sequence: TGTGCCAGTACAAGCGGGGGCAACACCGGGGAGCTGTTTTTT.

The chain recombines TRBV7-9 with TRBJ2-2; 7 bases fit TRBD1. Germline CDR1 reads SEHNR; CDR2 reads FQNEAQ (reference sequence). The CDR3 spans 15 residues. V was clipped by 0 bases and J by 9 bases; unmatched bases: 7. The CDR3 DNA reads as TGTGCCAGCAGCTTAGCCGGACAGGTTTCCCGGGAGCTGTTTTTT. Encoded protein: CASSLAGQVSRELFF.

The chain is built from TRBV2 and TRBJ1-4; D unclear. This CDR3 comprises 16 residues. Germline V gene sequence: CDR1 SNHLY, CDR2 FYNNEI. Trimming cost V 5 bases and J 6 bases, with 19 bases left between them. CDR3 residues: CASSPTRTLADEKLFF. CDR3 bases: TGTGCCAGCAGTCCAACTCGGACCTTGGCCGATGAAAAACTGTTTTTT.

The chain carries TRBV7-3 and TRBJ1-2; D possibly corresponds to TRBD1 (5 bases). Germline values: CDR1 SGHTA, CDR2 FQGTGA. The CDR3 runs 13 residues. V lost 2 bases to trimming and J lost 8 bases, with 12 bases between them. The CDR3 loop is CASSLVRGEGYTF. DNA for the CDR3: TGTGCCAGCAGCTTAGTACGGGGGGAAGGCTACACCTTC.

V and J are TRBV5-1 and TRBJ1-2, with 7 bases matching TRBD1. V lost 4 bases, J lost 2 bases, and 11 bases stayed unmatched. This CDR3 is 16 amino acids long. Germline CDR1 reads SGHRS; CDR2 reads YFSETQ. CDR3 coding DNA: TGCGCCAGCAGCCGGAACCGACAGGGAGGGAACTATGGCTACACCTTC. This sequence encodes CASSRNRQGGNYGYTF.

The chain joins TRBV5-1 to TRBJ1-1; 8 nucleotides line up with TRBD1. This CDR3 contains 15 residues. The V and J ends lost 1 base and 5 bases, in that order; junction bases with no gene match: 7. Germline V gene data show CDR1 as SGHRS and CDR2 as YFSETQ. The DNA for the CDR3 is TGCGCCAGCAGCTTGTCTTTGACAGGGGAGACTGAAGCTTTCTTT. It is translated as CASSLSLTGETEAFF.

V usage is TRBV19 and J usage is TRBJ2-1; 7 bases are a match to TRBD2. The CDR3 is made up of 13 amino acids. In germline, CDR1 is LNHDA, CDR2 SQIVND (reference sequence). The J segment lost 15 bases and the V segment lost 1 base, leaving 9 bases of the junction unmatched. CDR3 nucleotides: TGTGCCAGTAGTATAGGAAGCGGGAACCGTCCGTTCTTC. Translated, it gives CASSIGSGNRPFF.

This clone was detected only a few times. The chain carries TRBV28 and TRBJ1-3; TRBD1 matches 11 bases. Germline V CDR1 and CDR2: MDHEN, SYDVKM. V was pared by 5 bases and J by 3 bases, with 6 bases of the junction left unmatched. This CDR3 is built from 16 residues. CDR3 DNA sequence: TGTGCCAGCAGTCCCCCGGACAGGGGGCATGGAAACACCATATATTTT. Translation gives CASSPPDRGHGNTIYF. The complete variable domain, with remaining parts taken from reference TRBV28 and TRBJ1-3, reads DVKVTQSSRYLVKRTGEKVFLECVQDMDHENMFWYRQDPGLGLRLIYFSYDVKMKEKGDIPEGYSVSREKKERFSLILESASTNQTSMYLCASSPPDRGHGNTIYFGEGSWLTVV.

V gene TRBV7-2 combines with J gene TRBJ2-7; D gene uncertain. From germline, CDR1 is SGHTA and CDR2 FQGNSA. CDR3 length equals 14 residues. With 5 bases removed from V and 2 bases from J, the gap between germline ends came to 13 bases. The CDR3 protein is CASSTRVVPYEQYF. In DNA, the CDR3 is TGTGCCAGCAGCACCCGGGTCGTGCCCTACGAGCAGTACTTC.

The chain links TRBV7-6 to TRBJ1-3; 8 bases fit TRBD1. Losses at the gene ends were 3 bases for V and 2 bases for J; bases not matched to a gene: 6. The germline gives CDR1 SGHVS, CDR2 FNYEAQ. The CDR3 consists of 16 residues. The CDR3 DNA reads as TGTGCCAGCAGCTTGGGCCAGACAGGGGCTGGAAACACCATATATTTT. Protein sequence: CASSLGQTGAGNTIYF.

This chain links TRBV7-9 with TRBJ2-1; D assignment may be TRBD1 or TRBD2 (6 bases each). CDR1 and CDR2 from the germline V gene are SEHNR and FQNEAQ (reference sequence). Trimming shortened V by 0 bases and J by 5 bases, and 8 bases separated the two germline ends. CDR3 size: 14 residues. CDR3 nucleotides: TGTGCCAGCAGCTTAGCGGGGGGCAACAATGAGCAGTTCTTC. Its translation: CASSLAGGNNEQFF.

V is TRBV28 and J is TRBJ1-2, with TRBD1 matching over 7 bases. V dropped 6 bases and J dropped 2; count of bases not matched to a gene: 9. The germline V gene encodes CDR1 MDHEN and CDR2 SYDVKM. This CDR3 contains 15 residues. The CDR3: CASSLGQVGNYGYTF. As DNA, the CDR3 is TGTGCCAGCAGCCTCGGACAGGTCGGGAACTATGGCTACACCTTC.

The chain links TRBV7-9 to TRBJ1-5; TRBD1 is a possible D gene (5 bases). The CDR3 loop spans 15 amino acids. Per germline, CDR1 SEHNR and CDR2 FQNEAQ (reference sequence). Trimming cost V 0 bases and J 0 bases, with 6 bases left between them. CDR3 protein: CASSLAQGSNQPQHF. The CDR3 DNA reads TGTGCCAGCAGCTTAGCCCAGGGTAGCAATCAGCCCCAGCATTTT.

The rearrangement uses TRBV12-1 and TRBJ2-3; the table assigns TRBD2, which was not confirmed against the DNA. TRBV12-1 is a pseudogene segment. The CDR3 is 17 amino acids. CDR3 in DNA: TGTGCCAGTTGCAGCCCCCCATGGACTAGCGACACAGATACGCAGTATTTT. Amino acids: CASCSPPWTSDTDTQYF.

V gene TRBV11-3 combines with J gene TRBJ2-6; 12 bases agree with TRBD1. J was trimmed by 0 bases and V by 5 bases; bases with no gene match: 5. The germline V gene encodes CDR1 SGHNT and CDR2 YENEEA. CDR3 length equals 18 residues. The chain's CDR3 is CASSAGTGGNSGANVLTF. DNA of the CDR3: TGTGCCAGCAGCGCCGGGACAGGGGGCAACTCTGGGGCCAACGTCCTGACTTTC.

The V call is TRBV7-9, the J call TRBJ1-1; D is ambiguous. Trimming removed 3 bases from V and 1 base from J, with 9 bases in between. Germline V gene lookup returns CDR1 SEHNR and CDR2 FQNEAQ (reference sequence). The CDR3 extends over 14 amino acids. The CDR3 reads CASSLKSENTEAFF. The CDR3 bases are TGTGCCAGCAGCTTGAAATCTGAGAACACTGAAGCTTTCTTT.